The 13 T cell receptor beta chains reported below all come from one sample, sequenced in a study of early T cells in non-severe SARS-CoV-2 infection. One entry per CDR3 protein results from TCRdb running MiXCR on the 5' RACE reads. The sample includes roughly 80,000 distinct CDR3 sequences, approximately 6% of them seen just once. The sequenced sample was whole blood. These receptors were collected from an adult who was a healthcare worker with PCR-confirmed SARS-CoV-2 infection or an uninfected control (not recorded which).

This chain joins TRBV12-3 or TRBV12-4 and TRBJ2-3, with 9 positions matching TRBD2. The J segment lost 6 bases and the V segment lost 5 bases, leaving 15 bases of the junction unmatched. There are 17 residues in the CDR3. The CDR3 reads CASSPPASGAARDTQYF. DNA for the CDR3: TGTGCCAGCAGTCCCCCGGCTAGCGGGGCTGCACGGGATACGCAGTATTTT.

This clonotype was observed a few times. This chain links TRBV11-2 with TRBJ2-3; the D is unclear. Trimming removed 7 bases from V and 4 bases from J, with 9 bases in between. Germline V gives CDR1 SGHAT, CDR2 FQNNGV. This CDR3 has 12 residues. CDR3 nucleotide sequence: TGTGCCAGCAACAACTTCGCAGATACGCAGTATTTT. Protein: CASNNFADTQYF.

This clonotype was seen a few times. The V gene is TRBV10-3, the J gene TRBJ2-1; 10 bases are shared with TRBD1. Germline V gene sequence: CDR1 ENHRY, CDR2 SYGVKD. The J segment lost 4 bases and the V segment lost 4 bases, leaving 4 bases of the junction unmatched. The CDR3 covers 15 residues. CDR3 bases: TGTGCCATCAGTGGTAGGACAGGGGGATACAATGAGCAGTTCTTC. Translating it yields CAISGRTGGYNEQFF.

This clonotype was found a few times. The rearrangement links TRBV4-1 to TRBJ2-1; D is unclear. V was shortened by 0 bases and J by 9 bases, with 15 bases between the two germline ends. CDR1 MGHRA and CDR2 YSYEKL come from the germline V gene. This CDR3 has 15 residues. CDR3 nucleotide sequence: TGCGCCAGCAGCCAAGATATTCTCGGATTGGGTGAGCAGTTCTTC. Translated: CASSQDILGLGEQFF.

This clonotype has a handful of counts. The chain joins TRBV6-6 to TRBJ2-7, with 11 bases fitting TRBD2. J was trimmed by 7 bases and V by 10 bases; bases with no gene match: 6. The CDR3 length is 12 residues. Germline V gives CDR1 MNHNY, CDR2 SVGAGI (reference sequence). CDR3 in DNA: TGTGCCACACAGACTAGCGGGGCTGAGCAGTACTTC. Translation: CATQTSGAEQYF.

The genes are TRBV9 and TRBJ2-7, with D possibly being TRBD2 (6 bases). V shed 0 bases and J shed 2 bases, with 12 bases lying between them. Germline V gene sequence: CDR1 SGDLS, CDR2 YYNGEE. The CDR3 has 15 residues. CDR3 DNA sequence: TGTGCCAGCAGCGTAGTAGCGGTACCTACCTACGAGCAGTACTTC. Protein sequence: CASSVVAVPTYEQYF.

CDR3 sequence reads: CATSRDNSGNTIYF. The CDR3 bases are TGTGCCACCAGCAGAGACAACTCTGGAAACACCATATATTTT. This sequence joins TRBV15 and TRBJ1-3; D call uncertain. CDR3 length: 14 amino acids. Trimming took off 0 bases at V and 0 bases at J, with 3 bases between the two ends. Germline CDR1 and CDR2: LNHNV and YYDKDF (reference sequence).

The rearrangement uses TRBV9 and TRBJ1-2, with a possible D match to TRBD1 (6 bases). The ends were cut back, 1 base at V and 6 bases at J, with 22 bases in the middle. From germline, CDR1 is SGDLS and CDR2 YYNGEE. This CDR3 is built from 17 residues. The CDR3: CASSVSAQVGQGNGYTF. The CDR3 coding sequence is TGTGCCAGCAGCGTATCAGCTCAAGTCGGGCAGGGGAATGGCTACACCTTC.

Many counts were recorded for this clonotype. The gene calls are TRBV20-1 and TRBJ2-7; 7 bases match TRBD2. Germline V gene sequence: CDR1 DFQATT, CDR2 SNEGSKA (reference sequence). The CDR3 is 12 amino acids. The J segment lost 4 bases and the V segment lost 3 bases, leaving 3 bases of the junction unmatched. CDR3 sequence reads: CSARGTIYEQYF. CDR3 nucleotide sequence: TGCAGTGCTAGGGGGACTATTTACGAGCAGTACTTC.

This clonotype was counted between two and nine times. CDR3 sequence: CSARVGGSWVETQYF. In DNA form, the CDR3 reads TGCAGTGCTAGAGTTGGGGGGAGCTGGGTAGAGACCCAGTACTTC. The chain combines TRBV20-1 with TRBJ2-5; the D gene is possibly TRBD2 (6 bases). CDR3 length equals 15 residues. Looked up from germline, CDR1 is DFQATT and CDR2 is SNEGSKA (reference sequence). V was clipped by 1 base and J by 4 bases, with 16 bases between them.

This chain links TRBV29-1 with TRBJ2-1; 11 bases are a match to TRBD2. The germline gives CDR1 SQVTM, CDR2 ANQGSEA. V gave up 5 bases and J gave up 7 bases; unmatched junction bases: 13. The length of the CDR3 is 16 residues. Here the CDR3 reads CSVSPPPGLAENEQFF. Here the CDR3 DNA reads TGCAGCGTTTCCCCTCCACCGGGACTAGCGGAGAATGAGCAGTTCTTC.

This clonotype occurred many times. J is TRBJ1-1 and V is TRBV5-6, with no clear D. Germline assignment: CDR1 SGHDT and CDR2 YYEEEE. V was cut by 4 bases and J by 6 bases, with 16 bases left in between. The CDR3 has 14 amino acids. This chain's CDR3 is CASSPGPDTPEAFF. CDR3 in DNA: TGTGCCAGCAGCCCGGGCCCCGACACCCCTGAAGCTTTCTTT.

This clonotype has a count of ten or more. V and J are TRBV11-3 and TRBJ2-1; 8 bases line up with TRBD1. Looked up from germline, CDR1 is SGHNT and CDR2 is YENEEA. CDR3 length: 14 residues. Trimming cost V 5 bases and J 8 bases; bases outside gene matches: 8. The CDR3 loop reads CASSRRTGSDEQFF. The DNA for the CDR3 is TGTGCCAGCAGCCGCCGGACAGGGTCTGATGAGCAGTTCTTC.